This TCR beta chain was observed in a study of blood T cell repertoires in COVID-19 (dated by TCRdb to the early 2020s). In the study overall: Samples from collaborators originated in the United States, Italy and Spain and spanned both the acute and convalescent phases of COVID-19. Deeply sampled blood TCRbeta repertoires from subjects exposed to, actively infected with, or recovered from COVID-19 were included in the dataset. The material from the prospective study consisted of cDNA or gDNA derived from T cells, B-cell-depleted T cells, or PBMCs. A de-identified subject ID, COVID-19 status, age in years and sex were almost always included in the sample metadata. The repertoires were released in a freely available public database intended as a resource for research on the immune response to SARS-CoV-2. The samples were drawn from two sources: the first 160 participants of the ongoing ImmuneRACE study, and fewer than 1,500 subjects contributed by 6 global collaborators. Where available, HLA class I and class II types were obtained from metadata supplied by the sample provider rather than from assay-based typing. Study-level results and caveats: How much clinical and demographic metadata was included differed by source and by participant, and the metadata was provided uncurated.

The immunoSEQ Assay, a bias-controlled multiplex PCR, was used to amplify TCRbeta CDR3 regions from genomic DNA. As for the authors' bioinformatics: Within the assay, amplification of reference gene primers was used to estimate how many nucleated cells each sample contained. To quantify the absolute abundance of each unique TCRbeta CDR3 rearrangement, sequence reads were collapsed and filtered. Productive Simpson clonality was computed per sample as the square root of Simpson's diversity index over productive rearrangements. TCRdb holds this immuneACCESS table with in-frame rearrangements only. Some clones are missing; in checked studies, unresolved V genes explain under half, and the rest has no known cause. That table furnishes V, J and clone size, whereas the DNA furnished D and trimming. Across this sample there are some 320,000 clones, with around nine tenths seen only once. The top ten hold about 2.4% of the sample.

Participants in the prospective study were aged roughly 18 to 89 years, lived in about two dozen United States geographic areas, and enrolled through a virtual design. To assign participants to cohorts, the prospective study relied on clinical history that participants themselves reported in a screening survey and a study questionnaire. For ImmuneRACE Cohort 3, a participant was defined as recovered based on two consecutive negative NP/OP PCR tests, clearance by a healthcare professional, or resolution of symptoms. In the prospective study, whole blood, serum and a nasopharyngeal or oropharyngeal swab were collected from each participant by mobile phlebotomists. Participants in the prospective study had the option to provide additional blood draws and questionnaires over a roughly 2-month period. Before DNA extraction, prospective study blood samples were shipped either frozen or at room temperature.

V and J are trimmed by 5 bases and 8 bases, and the gene matches miss 9 bases of the junction. Spanning cysteine to phenylalanine, the CDR3 consists of 15 amino acids. Only the CDR3 region is kept as DNA, spanning 45 bases read in frame from base 1. Per the germline V gene, LGHNA is the CDR1 and YSLEER is the CDR2. Details on this clone: Its antigen is unknown. Base-call qualities are not available, and no considerably larger clone is one nucleotide away.

Sequenced sample: PBMCs or T cells enriched from blood (not recorded which). This sequence was found in a man in his fifties or sixties who had recovered from COVID-19. The V and J genes are TRBV4-3 and TRBJ1-4, and 9 bases in between align with TRBD1. For the CDR3, the sequence is CASSKTGQGVEKLFF. The nucleotide sequence reads TGCGCCAGCAGCAAAACGGGACAGGGAGTCGAAAAACTGTTTTTT.